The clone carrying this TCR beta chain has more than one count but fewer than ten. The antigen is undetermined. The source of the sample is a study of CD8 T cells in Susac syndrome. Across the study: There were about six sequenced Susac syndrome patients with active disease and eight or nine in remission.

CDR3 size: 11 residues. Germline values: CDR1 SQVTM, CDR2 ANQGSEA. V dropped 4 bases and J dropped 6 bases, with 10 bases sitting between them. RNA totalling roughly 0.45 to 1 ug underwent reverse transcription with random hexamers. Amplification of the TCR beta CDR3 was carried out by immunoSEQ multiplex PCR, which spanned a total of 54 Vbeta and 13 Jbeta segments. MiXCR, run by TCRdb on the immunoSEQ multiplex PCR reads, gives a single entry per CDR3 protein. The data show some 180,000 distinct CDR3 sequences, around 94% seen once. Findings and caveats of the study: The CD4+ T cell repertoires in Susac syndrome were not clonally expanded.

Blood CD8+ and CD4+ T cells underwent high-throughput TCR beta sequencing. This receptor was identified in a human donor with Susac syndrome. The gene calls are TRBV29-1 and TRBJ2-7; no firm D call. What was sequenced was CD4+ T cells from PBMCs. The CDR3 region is CSVVVVSEQYF. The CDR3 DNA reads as TGCAGCGTTGTCGTGGTGAGCGAGCAGTACTTC.